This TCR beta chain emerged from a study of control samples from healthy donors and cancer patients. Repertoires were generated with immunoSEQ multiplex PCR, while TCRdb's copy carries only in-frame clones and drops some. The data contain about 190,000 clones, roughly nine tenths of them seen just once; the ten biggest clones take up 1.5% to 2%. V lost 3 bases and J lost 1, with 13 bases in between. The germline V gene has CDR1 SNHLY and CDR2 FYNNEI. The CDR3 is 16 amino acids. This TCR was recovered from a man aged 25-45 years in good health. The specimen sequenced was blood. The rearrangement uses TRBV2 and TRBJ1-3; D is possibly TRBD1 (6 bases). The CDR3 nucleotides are TGTGCCAGCAGTGAGGACAGACCGGGGTCTGGAAACACCATATATTTT. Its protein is CASSEDRPGSGNTIYF.